Listed below are T cell receptor beta chains from one sample, sequenced in a study of HIV-infected patients and healthy controls. MiXCR, run by TCRdb on the 5' RACE reads, gives a single entry per CDR3 protein. The table has approximately 15,000 distinct CDR3 sequences, 5.5% to 8% seen once. The material sequenced was blood. Every receptor here comes from an adult in good health. Each CDR3 is given with its conserved first and last residue. Each record gives: J gene, D gene, V gene, clone size, CDR3 DNA, CDR3 protein. A D gene is named only where the DNA matches it firmly. Clone sizes are given selectively: once, few, many, or a class where the clone is expanded.

>TRBJ2-3|NA|TRBV6-1|many
TGTGCCAGCAGACCCAGTAGCCGCGATACGCAGTATTTT
CASRPSSRDTQYF
>TRBJ2-3|NA|TRBV2|many
TGTGCCAGCAGTGAAGCAGATACGCAGTATTTT
CASSEADTQYF
>TRBJ2-1|TRBD2|TRBV19|many
TGTGCCAGTAGTCCACAGCGGGAGGGCCGTGAGGATGAGCAGTTCTTC
CASSPQREGREDEQFF
>TRBJ2-1|NA|TRBV7-2|NA
TGTGCCAGCGGCTTCAGCCCCACCTCCTACAATGAGCAGTTCTTC
CASGFSPTSYNEQFF
>TRBJ1-4|NA|TRBV29-1|few
TGCAGCGTTGGTGGCGCAACTAATGAAAAACTGTTTTTT
CSVGGATNEKLFF
>TRBJ1-2|NA|TRBV7-9|many
TGTGCCAGCAGCCCACAGGGCTACTGGGGCTACACCTTC
CASSPQGYWGYTF
>TRBJ1-5|TRBD1|TRBV19|many
TGTGCCAGTAGTGGGACAGGGGGCGCGCGACAGCCCCAGCATTTT
CASSGTGGARQPQHF
>TRBJ2-7|NA|TRBV7-7|medium-sized
TGTGCCAGCAGCTACCGGGACGAAGTAGAGGAGCAGTACTTC
CASSYRDEVEEQYF
>TRBJ2-3|NA|TRBV29-1|medium-sized
TGCAGCGTCCTAGGACACAGCACAGATACGCAGTATTTT
CSVLGHSTDTQYF
>TRBJ1-5|NA|TRBV6-2/TRBV6-3|NA
TGTGCCAGCAGTACGGGCCCCGGGACCCTTGGTCAGCCCCAGCATTTT
CASSTGPGTLGQPQHF
>TRBJ2-3|NA|TRBV7-6|many
TGTGCCAGCAGCTTATTGCCCGGGACGGCGCCTCGGCCAGATACGCAGTATTTT
CASSLLPGTAPRPDTQYF
>TRBJ1-5|NA|TRBV24-1|medium-sized
TGTGCCACCAGTGATTCTGCAGGGAGCAATCAGCCCCAGCATTTT
CATSDSAGSNQPQHF
>TRBJ1-2|TRBD1|TRBV12-3/TRBV12-4|once
TGTGCCAGCAGTCCGTCCCACGGGACAGGGATCGGCTACACCTTC
CASSPSHGTGIGYTF
>TRBJ2-1|TRBD2|TRBV18|many
TGTGCCAGCTCACCGAGCGGGGTACTCTCCTACAATGAGCAGTTCTTC
CASSPSGVLSYNEQFF
>TRBJ2-7|TRBD2|TRBV12-3/TRBV12-4|few
TGTGCCAGCAGTGAGGTCCTAGCGGGAGCAAGGGAGCAGTACTTC
CASSEVLAGAREQYF
>TRBJ1-1|NA|TRBV7-9|many
TGTGCCAGCAGCCTTGACAGCACTGAAGCTTTCTTT
CASSLDSTEAFF
>TRBJ2-7|NA|TRBV28|medium-sized
TGTGCCAGCAGTCCAGGGTCCGAGCAGTACTTC
CASSPGSEQYF
>TRBJ2-7|NA|TRBV20-1|many
TGCAGTGCCGGAGACTACGACGTGTCCTACGAGCAGTACTTC
CSAGDYDVSYEQYF
>TRBJ2-7|TRBD1|TRBV6-2/TRBV6-3|medium-sized
TGTGCCAGCAGGGGAGCGACAGGGCGCGGGTACGAGCAGTACTTC
CASRGATGRGYEQYF
>TRBJ1-5|NA|TRBV6-2/TRBV6-3|many
TGTGCCAGCAGTTACGGGGACCCAAATCAGCCCCAGCATTTT
CASSYGDPNQPQHF
>TRBJ2-5|NA|TRBV6-1|many
TGTGCCAGCAGTGATGGGGCAGGGGGGTGGAAAGAGACCCAGTACTTC
CASSDGAGGWKETQYF
>TRBJ2-7|NA|TRBV4-3|NA
TGCGCCAGCAGCCAAATGCTAGCGAGCTACGAGCAGTACTTC
CASSQMLASYEQYF
>TRBJ2-3|TRBD2|TRBV7-2|many
TGTGCCAGCAGCTGGACTAGCGCGGCAGACACGCAGTATTTT
CASSWTSAADTQYF
>TRBJ2-1|TRBD1|TRBV19|many
TGTGCCAGTAGTATAGACCGGGACAGGTTCAACAATGAGCAGTTCTTC
CASSIDRDRFNNEQFF
>TRBJ2-7|TRBD1|TRBV29-1|many
TGCAGCGTTGGGGGGACAGATCGCAGTTACGAGCAGTACTTC
CSVGGTDRSYEQYF
>TRBJ2-1|TRBD2|TRBV7-6|few
TGTGCCAGTGCTCAGGGCGGGAGTCGCAATGAGCAGTTCTTC
CASAQGGSRNEQFF
>TRBJ2-1|NA|TRBV6-2/TRBV6-3|many
TGTGCCAGCAGTTACCCCAGGACTAATAACAATGAGCAGTTCTTC
CASSYPRTNNNEQFF
>TRBJ1-1|TRBD1|TRBV29-1|many
TGCAGCGTTGTTTTTCGAGACAGGGTCACTGAAGCTTTCTTT
CSVVFRDRVTEAFF
>TRBJ2-2|TRBD2|TRBV9|few
TGTGCCAGCAGCGCTCCGACTAGCGGGGACACCGGGGAGCTGTTTTTT
CASSAPTSGDTGELFF
>TRBJ1-6|NA|TRBV4-3|many
TGCGCCAGCAGCCAAGAATGGGGGGGGTCGGATTCACCCCTCCACTTT
CASSQEWGGSDSPLHF
>TRBJ2-1|TRBD2|TRBV4-3|medium-sized
TGCGCCAGCAGCCAACAGGCGACTAGCGGGGGATACAATGAGCAGTTCTTC
CASSQQATSGGYNEQFF
>TRBJ2-7|NA|TRBV12-3/TRBV12-4|many
TGTGCCAGTTCGGGCTCCTACGAGCAGTACTTC
CASSGSYEQYF
>TRBJ1-1|NA|TRBV1|many
TGCACCAGCAGCCACAACAAACTTCCGGGACATGAAGCTTTCTTT
CTSSHNKLPGHEAFF
>TRBJ2-6|TRBD2|TRBV27|many
TGTGCCAGCAGTTCAATAGCGGGAGCCTCTGGGGCCAACGTCCTGACTTTC
CASSSIAGASGANVLTF
>TRBJ2-3|NA|TRBV7-2|many
TGTGCCAGCAGCTTAGCGGGGGGCCCAGGATTGCAGTATTTT
CASSLAGGPGLQYF
>TRBJ1-1|NA|TRBV15|many
TGTGCCACCAGCAGAGCCGGGACCTCGGGGACTGAAGCTTTCTTT
CATSRAGTSGTEAFF
>TRBJ2-1|NA|TRBV7-2|medium-sized
TGTGCCAGCAGTCGGGGGGCCGCCTCCTACAATGAGCAGTTCTTC
CASSRGAASYNEQFF
>TRBJ2-2|NA|TRBV30|few
TGTGCCTGGAGTGTACGTATATCTACAAACACCGGGGAGCTGTTTTTT
CAWSVRISTNTGELFF
>TRBJ1-6|NA|TRBV20-1|many
TGCAGTGCTAGAGAAGGTTCACCCCTCCACTTT
CSAREGSPLHF
>TRBJ2-1|NA|TRBV2|many
TGTGCCAGCAGTGATAACTATCACTCGGGGAATGAGCAGTTCTTC
CASSDNYHSGNEQFF
>TRBJ2-1|NA|TRBV6-2/TRBV6-3|many
TGTGCCAGCGCTAGGCTGGCAGAGCAGTTCTTC
CASARLAEQFF
>TRBJ2-1|NA|TRBV20-1|many
TGCAGTGCTCCCTACAATGAGCAGTTCTTC
CSAPYNEQFF
>TRBJ2-5|NA|TRBV10-3|many
TGTGCCATCAGTGACCGCGCCCAGGACATCCAAGAGACCCAGTACTTC
CAISDRAQDIQETQYF
>TRBJ2-7|NA|TRBV28|many
TGTGCCAGCAGCACCCCAGTGGCCGTCTCCTACGAGCAGTACTTC
CASSTPVAVSYEQYF
>TRBJ2-1|TRBD2|TRBV19|NA
TGTGCCAGTAGTATAGTCCATAAGGCGGGGGGGTCCTCTGAGCAGTTCTTC
CASSIVHKAGGSSEQFF
>TRBJ2-4|NA|TRBV19|many
TGTGCCAGTAGTTTAGCCAAAAACATTCAGTACTTC
CASSLAKNIQYF
>TRBJ2-3|NA|TRBV20-1|many
TGCAGTGCTAGACAATTTCCGGGCCCTCCGCGAGATACGCAGTATTTT
CSARQFPGPPRDTQYF
>TRBJ1-1|NA|TRBV12-3/TRBV12-4|few
TGTGCCAGCAGTTTCAATCGGGGCAGAATGAACACTGAAGCTTTCTTT
CASSFNRGRMNTEAFF